This T cell receptor beta chain appears in the sequencing data of a study of shared clonotypes between healthy human individuals. Data came from immunoSEQ multiplex PCR; TCRdb stores just in-frame clones and leaves some out. The data show about a million clones, around three quarters seen once. CDR1 and CDR2 (germline): SGHTA, FQGNSA. This CDR3 region has 14 residues. Trimming took 3 bases from V and 4 from J; bases not matched to a gene: 4. The rearrangement uses TRBV7-2 and TRBJ2-3; 7 bases agree with TRBD2. The sequenced material came from memory CD4+ T cells from PBMCs. Subset defined: CD45RA-negative fraction. This TCR was sampled from a man aged 18 to 29 in good health. Some clones in this sample may be carry-over from other donors' samples. The CDR3 nucleotides are TGTGCCAGCAGCTTTAGGGCGGGAGCAGATACGCAGTATTTT. It codes for CASSFRAGADTQYF.